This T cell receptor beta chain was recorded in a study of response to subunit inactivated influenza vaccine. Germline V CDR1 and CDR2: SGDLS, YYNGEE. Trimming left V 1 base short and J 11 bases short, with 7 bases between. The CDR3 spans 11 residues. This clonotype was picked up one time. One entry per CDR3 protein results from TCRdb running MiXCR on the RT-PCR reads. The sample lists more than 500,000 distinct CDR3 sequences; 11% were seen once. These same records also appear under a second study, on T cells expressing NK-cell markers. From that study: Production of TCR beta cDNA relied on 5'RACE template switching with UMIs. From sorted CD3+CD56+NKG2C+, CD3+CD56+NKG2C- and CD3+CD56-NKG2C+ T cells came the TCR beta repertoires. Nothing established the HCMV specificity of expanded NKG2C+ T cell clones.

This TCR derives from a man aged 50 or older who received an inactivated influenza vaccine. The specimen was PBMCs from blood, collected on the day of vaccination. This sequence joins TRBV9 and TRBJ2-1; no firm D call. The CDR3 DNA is TGTGCCAGCAGCGTAAAGGATCAGCAGTTCTTC. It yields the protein CASSVKDQQFF.